The 19 T cell receptor beta chains given below trace back to one sample, sequenced in a study of cytomegalovirus exposure and HLA in healthy donors. The PCR employed 60 Vbeta primers together with 13 Jbeta primers. Repertoires were generated with immunoSEQ multiplex PCR, while TCRdb's copy carries only in-frame clones and drops some. The sample records some 120,000 clones, roughly three fifths being singletons. Sequences were obtained from PBMCs. Every receptor here comes from a woman in her thirties or forties in good health and CMV-seropositive.

This clone has just a few counts. The chain employs TRBV2 and TRBJ1-2; the D is unclear. Germline V gives CDR1 SNHLY, CDR2 FYNNEI. V was shortened by 7 bases and J by 5 bases, with 11 bases between the two germline ends. The CDR3 is 12 amino acids. The CDR3 DNA follows: TGTGCCAGCATTCAGGCGGGGTATGGCTACACCTTC. Translating it yields CASIQAGYGYTF.

CDR3 DNA: TGTGCCAGCACGGGCGGGATGAGGGATACGCAGTATTTT. Amino acids: CASTGGMRDTQYF. The rearrangement joins TRBV27 to TRBJ2-3; the D gene is possibly TRBD2 (6 bases). From germline, CDR1 is MNHEY and CDR2 SMNVEV (reference sequence). The germline V and J ends were trimmed by 7 bases and 6 bases, with 14 bases remaining between them. The CDR3 totals 13 residues.

This clone has a handful of counts. V and J are TRBV25-1 and TRBJ2-3; 9 bases are shared with TRBD2. The V segment lost 5 bases and the J segment 8 bases; nucleotides outside the gene matches: 11. Germline V gene data show CDR1 as MGHDK and CDR2 as SYGVNS. This CDR3 contains 15 residues. CDR3 bases: TGTGCCAGCAGTTCCGGGACTAGCCCAACGGGTACGCAGTATTTT. Amino acids: CASSSGTSPTGTQYF.

This chain uses TRBV6-1 with TRBJ2-5, with D possibly matching TRBD1 (6 bases). Germline CDR1 reads MNHNS; CDR2 reads SASEGT. The V and J ends lost 6 bases and 4 bases respectively, with 15 bases between them. The CDR3 is made up of 14 amino acids. DNA of the CDR3: TGTGCCAGCAGAGGGACACCCGAGGGAGAGACCCAGTACTTC. Amino acids: CASRGTPEGETQYF.

The rearrangement uses TRBV5-1 and TRBJ1-1; D unresolved. The CDR3 runs to 13 residues. V lost 4 bases and J lost 5, with 12 bases in between. The germline V gene encodes CDR1 SGHRS and CDR2 YFSETQ. This CDR3 reads CASSGQEGTEAFF. In DNA, the CDR3 is TGCGCCAGCAGCGGTCAGGAGGGAACTGAAGCTTTCTTT.

The rearrangement links TRBV11-1 to TRBJ2-7, with 11 nucleotides matching TRBD1. The V gene's germline CDR1 is SGHAT and CDR2 FQDESV (reference sequence). This CDR3 has 15 residues. V gave up 5 bases and J gave up 2 bases; unmatched junction bases: 5. The CDR3 coding sequence is TGTGCCAGCAGCACCGGGGACAGGGGGGCCTACGAGCAGTACTTC. Translated: CASSTGDRGAYEQYF.

The chain recombines TRBV27 with TRBJ2-7; perhaps TRBD2 as D (6 bases). The CDR3 extends over 14 amino acids. Trimming took off 4 bases at V and 2 bases at J, with 12 bases between the two ends. Germline V gene data show CDR1 as MNHEY and CDR2 as SMNVEV (reference sequence). In nucleotides, the CDR3 is TGTGCCAGCAGTTCAGCCGGGGGAGCCTACGAGCAGTACTTC. Amino acids: CASSSAGGAYEQYF.

The chain couples TRBV28 to TRBJ2-1; D unclear. The CDR3 totals 14 residues. Between the trimmed V and J ends, which lost 5 bases and 6 bases, there was a span of 14 bases. Germline assignment: CDR1 MDHEN and CDR2 SYDVKM. In nucleotides, the CDR3 is TGTGCCAGCAGTGCCCCCTCAGCGCCCAATGAGCAGTTCTTC. It specifies CASSAPSAPNEQFF.

The chain recombines TRBV6-4 with TRBJ2-3; D is perhaps TRBD1 (6 bases). Germline V lookup: CDR1 MRHNA, CDR2 SNTAGT. Trimming shortened V by 2 bases and J by 2 bases, and 8 bases separated the two germline ends. The CDR3 extends over 14 amino acids. CDR3 DNA: TGTGCCAGCAGTGACGGACAGCCCACAGATACGCAGTATTTT. Amino acid sequence: CASSDGQPTDTQYF.

The rearrangement links TRBV19 to TRBJ2-3; 11 nucleotides match TRBD2. Unmatched junction bases numbered 3, after V lost 5 bases and J lost 2 bases. The CDR3 contains 15 residues. The germline CDR1 and CDR2 sequences are LNHDA and SQIVND (reference sequence). For the CDR3, the DNA is TGTGCCAGTAGTCTGGGACTAGCGGTCACAGATACGCAGTATTTT. It codes for CASSLGLAVTDTQYF.

This chain joins TRBV29-1 and TRBJ1-2; no firm D call. This CDR3 region has 9 residues. Trimming shortened V by 3 bases and J by 7 bases, and 3 bases separated the two germline ends. CDR1 and CDR2 (germline): SQVTM, ANQGSEA. Here the CDR3 DNA reads TGCAGCGTTGATCTTGGCTACACCTTC. Translated, it gives CSVDLGYTF.

CDR3 nucleotides: TGTGCCAGCAGCTTAGCCGCAGGGGACGAGCAGTACTTC. It translates to CASSLAAGDEQYF. The chain links TRBV13 to TRBJ2-7; D is perhaps TRBD1 (6 bases). CDR3 length equals 13 residues. From germline, CDR1 is PRHDT and CDR2 FYEKMQ (reference sequence). The V end was cut by 1 base, the J end by 5 bases, with 9 bases between.

The chain uses TRBV10-1 and TRBJ2-1; possible D gene TRBD1, 5 bases. V lost 2 bases and J lost 4, with 18 bases in between. This CDR3 contains 17 residues. In germline, CDR1 is WNHNN, CDR2 SYGVQD (reference sequence). DNA of the CDR3: TGCGCCAGCAGTGAGAAAGAGCCCCAGGGTGGGTACAATGAGCAGTTCTTC. Protein: CASSEKEPQGGYNEQFF.

This chain connects TRBV7-9 to TRBJ2-5; 7 nucleotides align to TRBD1. CDR3 length: 15 residues. With V trimmed by 0 bases and J by 5 bases, 6 bases remained unmatched. Germline V lookup: CDR1 SEHNR, CDR2 FQNEAQ (reference sequence). CDR3 amino acids: CASSLAGARGETQYF. CDR3 coding DNA: TGTGCCAGCAGCTTAGCTGGTGCCAGGGGGGAGACCCAGTACTTC.

The chain couples TRBV4-3 to TRBJ2-7; 8 positions match TRBD2. Trimming took 1 base from V and 0 from J; bases not matched to a gene: 8. Germline V gene sequence: CDR1 LGHNA, CDR2 YSLEER. The CDR3 extends over 17 amino acids. The CDR3 DNA follows: TGCGCCAGCAGCCAAGCGCTGGAGCGGGAGACCTCCTACGAGCAGTACTTC. Its protein is CASSQALERETSYEQYF.

This chain joins TRBV30 and TRBJ2-7; D is perhaps TRBD2 (6 bases). Germline CDR1 is GTSNPN and CDR2 is SVGIG (reference sequence). The CDR3 extends over 14 amino acids. Trimming cost V 3 bases and J 5 bases, with 17 bases left between them. The CDR3 is CAWRGPTRIHEQYF. In DNA form, the CDR3 reads TGTGCCTGGAGGGGCCCGACTAGGATCCACGAGCAGTACTTC. Drawing the rest from reference TRBV30 and TRBJ2-7, the complete variable domain is SQTIHQWPATLVQPVGSPLSLECTVEGTSNPNLYWYRQAAGRGLQLLFYSVGIGQISSEVPQNLSASRPQDRQFILSSKKLLLSDSGFYLCAWRGPTRIHEQYFGPGTRLTVT.

The chain links TRBV27 to TRBJ2-7, with unresolved D. Germline assignment: CDR1 MNHEY and CDR2 SMNVEV (reference sequence). V gave up 5 bases and J gave up 1 base, with 9 bases separating them. This CDR3 spans 13 amino acids. The CDR3 protein is CASSPSRSYEQYF. The CDR3 DNA reads as TGTGCCAGCAGTCCATCCCGGTCCTACGAGCAGTACTTC.

This sequence joins TRBV7-2 and TRBJ2-3; a possible D gene is TRBD1 (5 bases). The ends were cut back, 4 bases at V and 3 bases at J, with 20 bases in the middle. CDR1 and CDR2 (germline): SGHTA, FQGNSA. This CDR3 is 17 amino acids long. CDR3 residues: CASSSTYPPTATDTQYF. In DNA, the CDR3 is TGTGCCAGCAGCTCGACATACCCCCCGACAGCGACAGATACGCAGTATTTT.

The chain recombines TRBV19 with TRBJ2-3; D might be TRBD2 (5 bases). V was shortened by 3 bases and J by 2 bases, with 18 bases between the two germline ends. The CDR3 runs 17 residues. Germline-derived CDR1 and CDR2 are LNHDA and SQIVND (reference sequence). CDR3 sequence: CASSMRAQRSLTDTQYF. CDR3 DNA: TGTGCCAGTAGTATGAGGGCCCAGCGGAGCCTCACAGATACGCAGTATTTT.